This T cell receptor beta chain originates from a study of control samples from healthy donors and cancer patients. CDR3 length: 15 amino acids. Germline CDR1 and CDR2: SGHVS and FQNEAQ. V lost 1 base and J lost 0, with 10 bases in between. Profiled with immunoSEQ multiplex PCR; TCRdb holds only in-frame clones, not every one. The sample lists around 95,000 clones; roughly 87% were seen once. Sequencing was performed on blood. The receptor was isolated from a woman in her forties or fifties in good health. V is TRBV7-8 and J is TRBJ2-7; D might be TRBD2 (6 bases). CDR3 sequence reads: CASSLGGLASYEQYV. For the CDR3, the DNA is TGTGCCAGCAGCTTAGGGGGACTTGCCTCCTACGAGCAGTACGTC.